Sequencing of this TCR beta chain was carried out in a study of PD-1 blockade in classical Hodgkin lymphoma. The study's findings and limits: Reports indicated that newly diagnosed patients had lower baseline TCR diversity than healthy donors did. No one has yet defined what causes the repertoire differences, which may be disease activity or prior therapy.

Regarding time point: newly diagnosed, previously untreated cHL patient sample. With magnetic negative selection, CD4+ T cells were purified from PBMCs that had been thawed. Data came from immunoSEQ multiplex PCR; TCRdb stores just in-frame clones and leaves some out. The sample includes 15,000 to 20,000 clones, about four fifths of them seen just once. V was trimmed by 3 bases and J by 7 bases, leaving 4 bases between them. The CDR3 consists of 11 residues. Germline V gene lookup returns CDR1 LNHDA and CDR2 SQIVND (reference sequence). With respect to this clone: The antigen remains unidentified.

What was sequenced was CD4+ T cells from blood. The chain carries TRBV19 and TRBJ1-3, with D hard to call. This clonotype was obtained from a human donor with classical Hodgkin lymphoma. This CDR3 reads CASSIRNTIYF. Here the CDR3 DNA reads TGTGCCAGTAGTATCCGGAACACCATATATTTT.